The TCR beta chain described here comes from a study of OX40 agonist ivuxolimab in advanced cancers. Study-level background: Partial response was recorded in three patients: one hepatocellular carcinoma and two cutaneous melanoma cases.

The CDR3 is made up of 14 amino acids. Germline CDR1 is MNHEY and CDR2 is SVGAGI. Trimming removed 0 bases from V and 5 bases from J, with 10 bases in between. Repertoires were generated with immunoSEQ multiplex PCR, while TCRdb's copy carries only in-frame clones and drops some. The sample has some 60,000 clones; 75% to 90% are singletons. The chain employs TRBV6-5 and TRBJ1-2; D ambiguous. The material was CD4+ or CD8+ T cells sorted from blood, obtained in a trial of the OX40 agonist ivuxolimab. This TCR came from an adult with an advanced solid tumor such as melanoma, head and neck, liver or kidney cancer. The CDR3 DNA reads as TGTGCCAGCAGTTACTCCACAGCCCGTTATGGCTACACCTTC. Translating it yields CASSYSTARYGYTF.